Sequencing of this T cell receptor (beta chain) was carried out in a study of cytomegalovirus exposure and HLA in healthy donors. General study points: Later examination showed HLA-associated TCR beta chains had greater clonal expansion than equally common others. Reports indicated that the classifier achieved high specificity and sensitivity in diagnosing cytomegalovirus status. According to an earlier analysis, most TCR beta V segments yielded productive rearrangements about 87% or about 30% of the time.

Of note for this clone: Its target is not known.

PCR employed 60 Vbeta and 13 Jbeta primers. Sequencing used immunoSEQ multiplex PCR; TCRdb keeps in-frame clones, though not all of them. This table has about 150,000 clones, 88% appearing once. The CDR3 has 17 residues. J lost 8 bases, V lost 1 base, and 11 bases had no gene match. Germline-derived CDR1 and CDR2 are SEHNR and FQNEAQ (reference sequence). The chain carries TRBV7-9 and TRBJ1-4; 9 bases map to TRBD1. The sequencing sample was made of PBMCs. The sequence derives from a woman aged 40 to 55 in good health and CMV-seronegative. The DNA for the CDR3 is TGTGCCAGCAGCTTAGGGAGAGACGGGACAGGGTCCGAAAAACTGTTTTTT. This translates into CASSLGRDGTGSEKLFF.